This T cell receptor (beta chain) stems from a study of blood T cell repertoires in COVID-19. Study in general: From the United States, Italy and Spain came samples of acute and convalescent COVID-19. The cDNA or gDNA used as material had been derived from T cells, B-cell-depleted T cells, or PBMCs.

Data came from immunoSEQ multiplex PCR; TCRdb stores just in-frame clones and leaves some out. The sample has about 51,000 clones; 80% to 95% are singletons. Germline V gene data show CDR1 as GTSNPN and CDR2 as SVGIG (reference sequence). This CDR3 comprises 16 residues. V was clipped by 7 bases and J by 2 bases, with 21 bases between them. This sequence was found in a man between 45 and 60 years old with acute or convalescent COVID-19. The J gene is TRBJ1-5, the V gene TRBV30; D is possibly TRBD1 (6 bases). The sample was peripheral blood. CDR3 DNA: TGTGCCTACTCCGGGACACCGCTCGTGGGCAATCAGCCCCAGCATTTT. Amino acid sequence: CAYSGTPLVGNQPQHF.